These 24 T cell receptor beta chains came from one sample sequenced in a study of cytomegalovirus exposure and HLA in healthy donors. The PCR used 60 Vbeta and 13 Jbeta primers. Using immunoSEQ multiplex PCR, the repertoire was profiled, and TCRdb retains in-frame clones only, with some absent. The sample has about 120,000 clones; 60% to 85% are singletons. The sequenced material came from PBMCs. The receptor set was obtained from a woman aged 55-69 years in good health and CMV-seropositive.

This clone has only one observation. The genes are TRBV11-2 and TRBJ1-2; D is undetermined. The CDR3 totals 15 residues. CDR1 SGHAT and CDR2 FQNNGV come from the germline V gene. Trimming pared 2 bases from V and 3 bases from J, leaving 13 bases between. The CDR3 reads CASSLLPSADYGYTF. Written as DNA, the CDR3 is TGTGCCAGCAGCTTATTGCCGTCGGCGGACTATGGCTACACCTTC.

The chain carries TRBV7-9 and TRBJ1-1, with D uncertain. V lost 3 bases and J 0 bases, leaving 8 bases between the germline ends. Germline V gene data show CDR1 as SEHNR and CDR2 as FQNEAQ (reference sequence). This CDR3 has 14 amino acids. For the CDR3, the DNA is TGTGCCAGCAGCTTGGAGGGAATGAACACTGAAGCTTTCTTT. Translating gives CASSLEGMNTEAFF.

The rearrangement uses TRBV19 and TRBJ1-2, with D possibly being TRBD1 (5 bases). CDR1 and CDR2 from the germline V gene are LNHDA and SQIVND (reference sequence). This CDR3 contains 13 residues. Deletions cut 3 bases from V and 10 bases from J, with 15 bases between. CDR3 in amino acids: CASSIEPGLIYTF. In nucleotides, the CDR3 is TGTGCCAGTAGTATCGAACCGGGACTCATCTACACCTTC.

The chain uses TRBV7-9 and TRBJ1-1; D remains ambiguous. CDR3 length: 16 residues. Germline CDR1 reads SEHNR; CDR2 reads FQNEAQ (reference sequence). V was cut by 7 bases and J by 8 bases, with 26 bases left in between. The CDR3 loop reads CASTPAGSVIQAEAFF. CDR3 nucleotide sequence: TGTGCCAGCACCCCGGCCGGCTCCGTCATTCAGGCCGAAGCTTTCTTT.

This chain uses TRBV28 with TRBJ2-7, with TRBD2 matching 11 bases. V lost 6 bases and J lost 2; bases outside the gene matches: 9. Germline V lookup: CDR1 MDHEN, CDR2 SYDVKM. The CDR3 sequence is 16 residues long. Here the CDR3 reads CASSVPTSGDTYEQYF. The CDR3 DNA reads TGTGCCAGCAGCGTTCCGACTAGCGGGGATACCTACGAGCAGTACTTC. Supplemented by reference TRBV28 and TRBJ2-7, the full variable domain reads DVKVTQSSRYLVKRTGEKVFLECVQDMDHENMFWYRQDPGLGLRLIYFSYDVKMKEKGDIPEGYSVSREKKERFSLILESASTNQTSMYLCASSVPTSGDTYEQYFGPGTRLTVT.

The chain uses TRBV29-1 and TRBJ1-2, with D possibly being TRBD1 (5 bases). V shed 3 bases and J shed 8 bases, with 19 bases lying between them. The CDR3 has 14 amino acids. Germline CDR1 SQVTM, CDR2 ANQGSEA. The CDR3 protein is CSVDFSAGNAGYTF. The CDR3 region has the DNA TGCAGCGTTGATTTTTCGGCAGGGAATGCGGGCTACACCTTC. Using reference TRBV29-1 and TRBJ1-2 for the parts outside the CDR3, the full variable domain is SAVISQKPSRDICQRGTSLTIQCQVDSQVTMMFWYRQQPGQSLTLIATANQGSEATYESGFVIDKFPISRPNLTFSTLTVSNMSPEDSSIYLCSVDFSAGNAGYTFGSGTRLTVV.

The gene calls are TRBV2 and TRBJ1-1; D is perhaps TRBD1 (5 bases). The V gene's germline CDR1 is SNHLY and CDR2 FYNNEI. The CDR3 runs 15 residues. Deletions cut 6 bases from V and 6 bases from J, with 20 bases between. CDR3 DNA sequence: TGTGCCAGCAGGCTGACAGTTGGTGGCATCCCTGAAGCTTTCTTT. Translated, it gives CASRLTVGGIPEAFF.

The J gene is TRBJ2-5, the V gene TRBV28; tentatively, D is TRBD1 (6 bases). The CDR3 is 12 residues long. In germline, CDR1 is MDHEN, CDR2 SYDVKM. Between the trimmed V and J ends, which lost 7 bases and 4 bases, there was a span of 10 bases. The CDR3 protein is CASTQQGETQYF. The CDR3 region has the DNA TGTGCCAGCACCCAACAGGGAGAGACCCAGTACTTC. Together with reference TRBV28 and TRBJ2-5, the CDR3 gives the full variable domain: DVKVTQSSRYLVKRTGEKVFLECVQDMDHENMFWYRQDPGLGLRLIYFSYDVKMKEKGDIPEGYSVSREKKERFSLILESASTNQTSMYLCASTQQGETQYFGPGTRLLVL.

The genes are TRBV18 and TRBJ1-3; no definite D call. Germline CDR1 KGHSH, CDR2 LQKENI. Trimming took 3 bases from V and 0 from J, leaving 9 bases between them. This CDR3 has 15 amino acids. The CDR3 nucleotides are TGTGCCAGCTCACCCAACAGCCACTCTGGAAACACCATATATTTT. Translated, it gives CASSPNSHSGNTIYF.

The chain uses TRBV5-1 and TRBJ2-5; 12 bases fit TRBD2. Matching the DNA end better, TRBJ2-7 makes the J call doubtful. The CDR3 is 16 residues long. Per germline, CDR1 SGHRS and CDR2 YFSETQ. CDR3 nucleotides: TGCGCCAGCAGCGGGGCGGGACTAGCGGGCTCCTACGAGCAGTACTTC. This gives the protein CASSGAGLAGSYEQYF.

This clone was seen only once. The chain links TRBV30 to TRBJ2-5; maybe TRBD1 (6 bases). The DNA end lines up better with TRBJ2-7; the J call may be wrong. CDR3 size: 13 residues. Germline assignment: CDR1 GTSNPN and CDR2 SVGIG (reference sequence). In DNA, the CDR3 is TGTGCCTGGTCCGCTTGGACAGTCTACGAGCAGTACTTC. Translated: CAWSAWTVYEQYF.

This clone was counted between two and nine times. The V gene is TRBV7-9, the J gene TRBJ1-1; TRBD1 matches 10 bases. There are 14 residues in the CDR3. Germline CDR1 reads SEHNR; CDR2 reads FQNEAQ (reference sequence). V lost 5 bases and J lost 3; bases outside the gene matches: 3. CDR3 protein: CASSPGQGDTEAFF. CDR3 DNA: TGTGCCAGCAGCCCTGGACAGGGGGACACTGAAGCTTTCTTT.

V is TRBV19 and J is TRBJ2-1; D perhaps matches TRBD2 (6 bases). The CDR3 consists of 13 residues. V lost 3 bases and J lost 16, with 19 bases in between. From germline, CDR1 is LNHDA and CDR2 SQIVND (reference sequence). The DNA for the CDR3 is TGTGCCAGTAGTATGGCGTTCGGGAGACCTCACTTCTTC. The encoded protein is CASSMAFGRPHFF.

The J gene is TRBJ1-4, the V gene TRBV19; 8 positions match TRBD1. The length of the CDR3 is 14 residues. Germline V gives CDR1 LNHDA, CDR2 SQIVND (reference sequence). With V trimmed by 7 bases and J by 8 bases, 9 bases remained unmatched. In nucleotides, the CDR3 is TGTGCCAGTACCAGGACAGGGTCCAGCGAAAAACTGTTTTTT. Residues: CASTRTGSSEKLFF.

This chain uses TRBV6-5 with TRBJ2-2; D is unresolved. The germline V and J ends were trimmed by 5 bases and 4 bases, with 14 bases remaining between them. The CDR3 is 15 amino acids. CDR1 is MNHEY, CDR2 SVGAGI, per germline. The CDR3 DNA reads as TGTGCCAGCAGTCTTTTAGATTCGGGCACCGGGGAGCTGTTTTTT. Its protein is CASSLLDSGTGELFF.

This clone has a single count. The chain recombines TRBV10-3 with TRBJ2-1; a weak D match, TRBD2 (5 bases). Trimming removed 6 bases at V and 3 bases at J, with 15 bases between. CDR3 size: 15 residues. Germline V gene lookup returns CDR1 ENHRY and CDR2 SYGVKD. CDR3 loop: CAIRGSAANYNEQFF. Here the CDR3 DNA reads TGTGCCATCAGAGGCTCAGCGGCCAACTACAATGAGCAGTTCTTC.

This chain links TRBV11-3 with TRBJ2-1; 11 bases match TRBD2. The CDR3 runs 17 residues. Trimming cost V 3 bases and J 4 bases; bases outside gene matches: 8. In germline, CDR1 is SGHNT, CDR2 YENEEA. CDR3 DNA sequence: TGTGCCAGCAGCTTCGAAGGGACTAGCGGATCGTACAATGAGCAGTTCTTC. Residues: CASSFEGTSGSYNEQFF.

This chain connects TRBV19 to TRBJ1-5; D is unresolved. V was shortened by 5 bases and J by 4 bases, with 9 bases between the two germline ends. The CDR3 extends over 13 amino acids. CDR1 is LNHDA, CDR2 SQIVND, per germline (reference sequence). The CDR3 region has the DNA TGTGCCAGTAGTCGGACTGAAAATCAGCCCCAGCATTTT. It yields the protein CASSRTENQPQHF.

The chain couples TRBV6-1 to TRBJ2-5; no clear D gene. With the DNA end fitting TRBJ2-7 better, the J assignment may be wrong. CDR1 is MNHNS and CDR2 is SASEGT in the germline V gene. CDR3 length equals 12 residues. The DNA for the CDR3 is TGTGCCAGCACCTTTGGTACCTACGAGCAGTACTTC. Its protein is CASTFGTYEQYF.

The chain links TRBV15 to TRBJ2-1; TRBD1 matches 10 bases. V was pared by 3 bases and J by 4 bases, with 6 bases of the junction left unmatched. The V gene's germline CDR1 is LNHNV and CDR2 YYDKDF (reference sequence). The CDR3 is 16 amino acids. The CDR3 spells CATSSVPGQGYNEQFF. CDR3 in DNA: TGTGCCACCAGCAGCGTTCCGGGACAGGGGTACAATGAGCAGTTCTTC.

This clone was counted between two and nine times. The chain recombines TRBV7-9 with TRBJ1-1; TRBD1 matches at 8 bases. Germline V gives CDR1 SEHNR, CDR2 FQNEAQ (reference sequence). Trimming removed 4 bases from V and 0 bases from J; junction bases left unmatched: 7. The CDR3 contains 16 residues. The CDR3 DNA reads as TGTGCCAGCAGCTCATCACAGGGGGTTCTGAACACTGAAGCTTTCTTT. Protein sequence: CASSSSQGVLNTEAFF.

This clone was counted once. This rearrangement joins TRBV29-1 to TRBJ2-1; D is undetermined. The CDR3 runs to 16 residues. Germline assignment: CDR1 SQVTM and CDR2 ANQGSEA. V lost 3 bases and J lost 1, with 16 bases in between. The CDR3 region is CSVDKISRSSYNEQFF. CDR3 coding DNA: TGCAGCGTTGATAAGATTAGTCGGAGTTCCTACAATGAGCAGTTCTTC.

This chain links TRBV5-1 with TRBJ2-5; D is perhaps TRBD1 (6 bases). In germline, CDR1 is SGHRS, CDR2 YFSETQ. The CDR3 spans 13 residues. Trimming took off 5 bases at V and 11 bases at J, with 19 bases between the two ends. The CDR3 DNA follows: TGCGCCAGCAGTGGGGACACCTTGGCTGAGCAGTACTTC. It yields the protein CASSGDTLAEQYF.

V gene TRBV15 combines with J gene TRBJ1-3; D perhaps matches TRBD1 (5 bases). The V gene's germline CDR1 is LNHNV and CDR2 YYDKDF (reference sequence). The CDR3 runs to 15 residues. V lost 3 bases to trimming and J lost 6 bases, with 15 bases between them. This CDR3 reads CATSSKRGRANTIYF. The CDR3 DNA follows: TGTGCCACCAGCAGTAAGCGGGGCCGGGCAAACACCATATATTTT.